Sequencing of this T cell receptor (beta chain) was carried out in a study of T cell changes during pregnancy in multiple sclerosis (dated by TCRdb to the late 2010s). For the wider study: The study looked at changes in the T cell repertoire across pregnancy in women with multiple sclerosis.

Taken from cysteine to phenylalanine, the CDR3 has 12 residues. Solely the CDR3 DNA is kept, with 36 bases framed from the first base. The V and J ends are trimmed by 2 bases and 7 bases, leaving 9 bases between them. For CDR1 and CDR2, the germline V gene (reference sequence) lists GTSNPN and SVGIG. Libraries were built with the immunoSEQ multiplex PCR assay. This immuneACCESS table, as held by TCRdb, lists in-frame sequences with V and J called but not all clones. Of the missing ones, under half trace to an unresolved V gene in checked studies; the others have no known cause. Present in this sample are some 71,000 clones, around 92% of which were seen just once. The ten largest clones take up more than 1.4% of the sample. Only one count was recorded for this clone. Its binding antigen is unknown. Base qualities are not provided; no much larger clone lies one nucleotide away.

This clonotype was sampled from a female donor with multiple sclerosis, enrolled in a pregnancy study. The sequence is built from TRBV30 and TRBJ2-1; possibly the D gene is TRBD2, per 5 matching bases. This material consisted of peripheral blood, taken after pregnancy. The sequence in DNA is TGTGCCTGGAGTAGAAGAGGGAATGAGCAGTTCTTC. It encodes CAWSRRGNEQFF.